The table lists the clone carrying this TCR beta chain with many counts. As yet, its antigen is unknown. Each TCR beta library was made by quantitative 5'-RACE that incorporated molecular barcodes. TCRdb re-derived calls from the 5' RACE reads in MiXCR, one entry per CDR3 protein. The sample carries approximately 520,000 distinct CDR3 sequences, approximately 5.3% recorded once. The record originates from a study of CD8 T cells in ankylosing spondylitis. Study-level results: CD8+ cells made up the disease-linked clones, which were relatively rare in peripheral blood. Prior work had noted some motif variants in reactive arthritis blood and synovial fluid. Disease-associated clones were reportedly significantly overrepresented in matched ankylosing spondylitis synovial fluid. Ankylosing spondylitis blood appeared to be characterized by a TCR beta motif of 7 to 9 highly homologous variants.

Looked up from germline, CDR1 is DFQATT and CDR2 is SNEGSKA (reference sequence). V shed 0 bases and J shed 5 bases, with 10 bases lying between them. The CDR3 covers 13 residues. The TCR originated in a male donor with ankylosing spondylitis. Material: blood, either unsorted or a sorted T cell fraction (not recorded which). The V gene is TRBV20-1, the J gene TRBJ1-2; the D is unclear. The CDR3, as DNA: TGCAGTGCTAGAGATCTACAGAATTATGGCTACACCTTC. Translated: CSARDLQNYGYTF.